Described below is a single T cell receptor (beta chain) sequence and its context. The antigen is undetermined. Just one base apart from a much larger clone, this may be a read error. The data were obtained in a study of T-cell reconstitution after alpha-beta-depleted transplantation in children. Study outcomes and limitations: Reportedly, roughly two months post-transplant, alpha-beta T cells arose from several hundred expanded graft clones. Where some patients showed high TCRbeta diversity at day 60, it came from recipient T cells and thymic progenitors that had survived. Fresh T-cell production supplied most of the T-cell counts and diversity seen one year after transplant.

Preparing the TCRbeta library involved the use of unique molecular identifiers. TCRdb used MiXCR to reprocess the PCR reads, holding one entry per CDR3 protein. Of approximately 6,000 distinct CDR3 sequences in the sample, less than 20% are singletons; the top ten hold around 80%. CDR1 is DFQATT and CDR2 is SNEGSKA in the germline V gene (reference sequence). The CDR3 is 16 residues long. The sequencing used PBMCs, mostly from graft donor cells, collected 180 days after TCRalphabeta/CD19-depleted stem cell transplant. This sequence joins TRBV20-1 and TRBJ2-2; a weak D match, TRBD1 (6 bases). The source of this sequence is a patient between 2 and 9 years old who had a stem cell transplant for inherited bone marrow failure, so the T cells may come from the graft donor. The CDR3 nucleotides are TGCAGTGCTAGAGAAGGGGGTACCGCGAACACCGGGGAGCAGTTTTTT. This translates into CSAREGGTANTGEQFF.